Listed below are T cell receptor beta chains from one sample, sequenced in a study of blood T cell repertoires in COVID-19. Measured with immunoSEQ multiplex PCR; TCRdb has only the in-frame clones, and not every one. The sample consists of a few hundred thousand clones, approximately 87% of them appearing once. Sample: peripheral blood. Source of these receptors: a man aged 55 to 69 who had recovered from COVID-19. CDR3s include the opening cysteine and the closing phenylalanine or tryptophan. Fields, in order: V gene, clone size, D gene, CDR3 length, J gene, CDR3 DNA, CDR3 protein. D genes are given only for firm matches. Clone size is given for some rows only: seen once, a few or many times, or a class if the clone is expanded.

TRBV5-1,.,TRBD1,17,TRBJ1-4,TGCGCCAGCAGCCCTACAGGGGGCCCCTCAGCTAATGAAAAACTGTTTTTT,CASSPTGGPSANEKLFF
TRBV6-4,.,.,13,TRBJ2-3,TGTGCCAGCAGTGACTTCGACGGGTATACGCAGTATTTT,CASSDFDGYTQYF
TRBV11-1,.,.,15,TRBJ1-2,TGTGCCAGCAGCTTAGTACCCGGGGGAGCCAATGGCTACACCTTC,CASSLVPGGANGYTF
TRBV7-8,.,.,15,TRBJ2-1,TGTGCCAGCAGCGACCTGGGTGAGGCAGACAATGAGCAGTTCTTC,CASSDLGEADNEQFF
TRBV28,.,.,16,TRBJ1-2,TGTGCCAGCAGTCCCCCCGGACAGACGAAAAGATATGGCTACACCTTC,CASSPPGQTKRYGYTF
TRBV7-2,.,TRBD2,15,TRBJ2-7,TGTGCCAGCAGCCCAAGCTTGACTAGCGGGACGGGGCAGTACTTC,CASSPSLTSGTGQYF
TRBV7-6,.,TRBD2,16,TRBJ2-7,TGTGCCAGCAGCTTGGGGACTAGCGGGACCACGGAGGAGCAGTACTTC,CASSLGTSGTTEEQYF
TRBV5-1,.,.,15,TRBJ2-1,TGCGCCAGCAGCCCGAGGGAAGGTCTTGGGAATGAGCAGTTCTTC,CASSPREGLGNEQFF
TRBV3-1/TRBV3-2,once,.,16,TRBJ2-1,TGTGCCAGCAGCCAAGGCCGGGGGAACTCCTACAATGAGCAGTTCTTC,CASSQGRGNSYNEQFF
TRBV7-9,.,.,16,TRBJ2-2,TGTGCCAGCAGCTTATTAGGACAAATAATCACCGGGGAGCTGTTTTTT,CASSLLGQIITGELFF
TRBV28,.,.,16,TRBJ2-7,TGTGCCAGCAGTTCCCCGGGTGGGGACACCGGACCCGAGCAGTACTTC,CASSSPGGDTGPEQYF
TRBV10-3,.,.,14,TRBJ1-5,TGTGCCATCAGTGAGACAGGCAGCAATCAGCCCCAGCATTTT,CAISETGSNQPQHF
TRBV2,few,TRBD1,16,TRBJ2-1,TGTGCCAGCAGCGTCGCTACAGGGGTTGTCCACAATGAGCAGTTCTTC,CASSVATGVVHNEQFF
TRBV19,once,TRBD2,21,TRBJ2-3,TGTGCCAGTAGTATCATATTCCGTGGCCGGGGGGATAGCGGAAGCACAGATACGCAGTATTTT,CASSIIFRGRGDSGSTDTQYF
TRBV5-1,.,TRBD2,17,TRBJ2-5,TGCGCCAGCAGCTTGGGACAGACGAGCGGGGCGCAAGAGACCCAGTACTTC,CASSLGQTSGAQETQYF
TRBV11-1,.,.,15,TRBJ1-1,TGTGCCAGCAGAACGGTGGAGGGCGAGAACACTGAAGCTTTCTTT,CASRTVEGENTEAFF
TRBV19,.,.,14,TRBJ2-5,TGTGCCAGTAGTCCAAGTCGGCGGGAAGAGACCCAGTACTTC,CASSPSRREETQYF
TRBV7-3,.,.,15,TRBJ2-3,TGTGCCAGCAGCTTAGTGGGGGGGCCCCCAGATACGCAGTATTTT,CASSLVGGPPDTQYF
TRBV5-1,.,.,14,TRBJ1-5,TGCGCCAGCAGCTCCTTCGGGGGCAATCAGCCCCAGCATTTT,CASSSFGGNQPQHF
TRBV7-9,.,.,15,TRBJ1-3,TGTGCCAGCCTCTTGAGCCAGGGTGGCGGAAACACCATATATTTT,CASLLSQGGGNTIYF
TRBV12-3/TRBV12-4,.,.,13,TRBJ1-1,TGTGCCAGCAGTTTCGGGAGTCGGACTGAAGCTTTCTTT,CASSFGSRTEAFF
TRBV12-5,.,TRBD2,18,TRBJ2-7,TGTGCTAGTGGTTTGGTACAACTGGCGGGAGGGACTCTCTACGAGCAGTACTTC,CASGLVQLAGGTLYEQYF
TRBV5-1,.,.,12,TRBJ1-2,TGCGCCAGCAAGGCGGGGAACTATGGCTACACCTTC,CASKAGNYGYTF
TRBV14,once,.,14,TRBJ1-3,TGTGCCAGCAGCATTCAGGGGCACGGAAACACCATATATTTT,CASSIQGHGNTIYF